One and the same sample provided the 27 T cell receptor beta chains below, sequenced in a study of blood T cells in healthy people across ages. The second PCR ran about 7 to 12 cycles with a sample-barcoded 5' primer and J-beta primers. Each CDR3 protein gets one entry after TCRdb re-called the 5' RACE reads with MiXCR. The sample carries more than 1.4 million distinct CDR3 sequences, around 39% recorded once. Sequenced: blood. The receptors stem from a woman between 18 and 30 years old in good health.

The chain has TRBV7-9 and TRBJ2-5; TRBD2 agrees at 8 bases. The CDR3 is 16 amino acids. Germline values: CDR1 SEHNR, CDR2 FQNEAQ (reference sequence). With V trimmed by 8 bases and J by 1 base, 12 bases remained unmatched. The CDR3 nucleotides read TGTGCCAGCGGCACGGGACTAGGAGGCGGCCAAGAGACCCAGTACTTC. Residues: CASGTGLGGGQETQYF.

The V call is TRBV10-3, the J call TRBJ2-7, with 10 positions matching TRBD1. Trimming took 2 bases from V and 3 from J; bases not matched to a gene: 7. The length of the CDR3 is 16 residues. Germline values: CDR1 ENHRY, CDR2 SYGVKD. CDR3: CAISEQGGTGVYEQYF. The CDR3 DNA reads as TGTGCCATCAGTGAGCAGGGGGGGACAGGGGTCTACGAGCAGTACTTC.

The J gene is TRBJ2-5, the V gene TRBV10-3, with 9 bases that match TRBD1. V lost 3 bases to trimming and J lost 2 bases; unmatched junction nucleotides: 1. The germline V gene encodes CDR1 ENHRY and CDR2 SYGVKD. The CDR3 consists of 14 residues. CDR3 amino acids: CAISEGQGQETQYF. CDR3 bases: TGTGCCATCAGTGAAGGACAGGGGCAAGAGACCCAGTACTTC.

V usage is TRBV4-1 and J usage is TRBJ1-1; D perhaps matches TRBD1 (5 bases). The germline V gene encodes CDR1 MGHRA and CDR2 YSYEKL. V lost 0 bases and J lost 10, with 12 bases in between. The CDR3 has 13 amino acids. The CDR3 coding sequence is TGCGCCAGCAGCCAAGAGAGTAGGGACGGAGCTTTCTTT. Translating it yields CASSQESRDGAFF.

The chain joins TRBV10-3 to TRBJ2-7; D perhaps matches TRBD1 (5 bases). This CDR3 has 13 amino acids. V lost 2 bases to trimming and J lost 0 bases, with 5 bases between them. Germline V gene lookup returns CDR1 ENHRY and CDR2 SYGVKD. The CDR3 region is CAISEGHSYEQYF. The CDR3 DNA reads TGTGCCATCAGTGAGGGACACTCCTACGAGCAGTACTTC.

The chain has TRBV6-5 and TRBJ2-7; D is possibly TRBD2 (5 bases). The CDR3 is made up of 14 amino acids. Looked up from germline, CDR1 is MNHEY and CDR2 is SVGAGI. The ends were cut back, 5 bases at V and 3 bases at J, with 14 bases in the middle. The CDR3 DNA reads as TGTGCCAGCAGTCCCCTCGTGGACTTCTACGAGCAGTACTTC. This encodes CASSPLVDFYEQYF.

This chain joins TRBV27 and TRBJ2-1; 8 bases line up with TRBD1. Trimming cost V 6 bases and J 10 bases; bases outside gene matches: 11. Germline lookup yields CDR1 MNHEY and CDR2 SMNVEV (reference sequence). The CDR3 contains 14 residues. The CDR3 region is CASSPTGGHYEQFF. CDR3 bases: TGTGCCAGCAGCCCAACAGGGGGGCACTACGAGCAGTTCTTC.

This clonotype was recorded a few times. V usage is TRBV12-3 or TRBV12-4 and J usage is TRBJ1-6; the match to TRBD1 covers 10 bases. After removal of 6 bases from V and 0 bases from J, the junction contained 5 bases not matched to a gene. CDR3 length: 17 residues. CDR3 nucleotides: TGTGCCAGCAGGATGGACAGGGGGAGCTCCTATAATTCACCCCTCCACTTT. This sequence encodes CASRMDRGSSYNSPLHF.

The chain combines TRBV2 with TRBJ1-4; D is unresolved. CDR3 length equals 10 residues. The germline V gene encodes CDR1 SNHLY and CDR2 FYNNEI. Trimming removed 3 bases from V and 7 bases from J, with 0 bases in between. CDR3 in DNA: TGTGCCAGCAGTGATGAAAAACTGTTTTTT. Protein: CASSDEKLFF.

The genes are TRBV12-3 or TRBV12-4 and TRBJ2-3; D remains ambiguous. Trimming shortened V by 6 bases and J by 7 bases, and 17 bases separated the two germline ends. The CDR3 has 14 residues. The CDR3 here is CASSPRGLQNTQYF. The CDR3, as DNA: TGTGCCAGCAGCCCCCGCGGCCTTCAGAATACGCAGTATTTT.

CDR3 sequence reads: CASSETGAEQYF. The CDR3 DNA reads as TGCGCCAGCAGCGAAACAGGGGCCGAGCAGTACTTC. J is TRBJ2-7 and V is TRBV4-1; TRBD1 aligns across 7 bases. The CDR3 covers 12 residues. The V and J ends lost 5 bases and 6 bases, in that order; junction bases with no gene match: 4. The germline gives CDR1 MGHRA, CDR2 YSYEKL.

This chain links TRBV7-9 with TRBJ2-3, with 9 positions matching TRBD2. The CDR3 has 15 residues. J gave up 4 bases and V 5 bases, and 7 bases lay outside the gene matches. CDR1 and CDR2 from the germline V gene are SEHNR and FQNEAQ (reference sequence). CDR3 sequence (DNA): TGTGCCAGCAGCCCATTAGCGGGAGAAGCAGATACGCAGTATTTT. This encodes CASSPLAGEADTQYF. Complete variable domain (other parts from reference TRBV7-9 and TRBJ2-3): DTGVSQNPRHKITKRGQNVTFRCDPISEHNRLYWYRQTLGQGPEFLTYFQNEAQLEKSRLLSDRFSAERPKGSFSTLEIQRTEQGDSAMYLCASSPLAGEADTQYFGPGTRLTVL.

The chain is built from TRBV6-1 and TRBJ2-1; 10 nucleotides align to TRBD1. The CDR3 is made up of 14 amino acids. In germline, CDR1 is MNHNS, CDR2 SASEGT. V gave up 4 bases and J gave up 6 bases; unmatched junction bases: 3. CDR3 protein: CASSGQGALNEQFF. DNA for the CDR3: TGTGCCAGCAGTGGACAGGGGGCGCTCAATGAGCAGTTCTTC.

In regard to this clonotype: The junction departs from germline at one end; a sequencing error may be responsible. This chain uses TRBV2 with TRBJ1-3; D might be TRBD1 (6 bases). CDR3 size: 17 residues. Germline V gene sequence: CDR1 SNHLY, CDR2 FYNNEI. The CDR3 is CAGSEAPGADSGNTIYF. CDR3 DNA: TGTGCCGGCAGTGAAGCGCCAGGGGCTGACTCTGGAAACACCATATATTTT. Using reference TRBV2 and TRBJ1-3 for the parts outside the CDR3, the full variable domain is EPEVTQTPSHQVTQMGQEVILRCVPISNHLYFYWYRQILGQKVEFLVSFYNNEISEKSEIFDDQFSVERPDGSNFTLKIRSTKLEDSAMYFCAGSEAPGADSGNTIYFGEGSWLTVV.

This chain uses TRBV18 with TRBJ2-1; possibly TRBD1 or TRBD2 for D (5 bases each). The CDR3 is made up of 14 amino acids. Trimming took 5 bases from V and 6 from J, leaving 14 bases between them. Per germline, CDR1 KGHSH and CDR2 LQKENI. The CDR3 is CASSRGESFNEQFF. CDR3 in DNA: TGTGCCAGCTCAAGGGGAGAGAGCTTCAATGAGCAGTTCTTC.

This rearrangement joins TRBV9 to TRBJ1-1, with 8 bases that match TRBD1. Losses at the gene ends were 0 bases for V and 2 bases for J; bases not matched to a gene: 3. CDR3 size: 15 residues. The germline V gene encodes CDR1 SGDLS and CDR2 YYNGEE. The CDR3 here is CASSVGPGGNTEAFF. The CDR3 DNA is TGTGCCAGCAGCGTAGGGCCAGGGGGCAACACTGAAGCTTTCTTT.

In its sample, this clonotype was seen a few times. The rearrangement links TRBV12-3 or TRBV12-4 to TRBJ2-7, with D possibly matching TRBD1 (7 bases). The V end lost 6 bases, the J end lost 6 bases, and 21 bases lay between the germline ends. The CDR3 runs to 15 residues. CDR3 region: CASSRQGGGSGEQYF. The CDR3 nucleotides read TGTGCCAGCAGCAGACAGGGAGGAGGTTCGGGCGAGCAGTACTTC.

The sample holds a few counts of this clonotype. The CDR3 here is CASSDITGAPYEQYF. The DNA for the CDR3 is TGTGCCAGCAGTGACATAACAGGAGCGCCCTACGAGCAGTACTTC. This chain links TRBV25-1 with TRBJ2-7, with TRBD1 as a possible D gene (5 bases). From germline, CDR1 is MGHDK and CDR2 SYGVNS. V lost 3 bases and J lost 2, with 14 bases in between. The CDR3 extends over 15 amino acids.

CDR3 sequence: CASRPGTGAEAFF. Here the CDR3 DNA reads TGTGCCAGCAGGCCCGGGACAGGGGCCGAAGCTTTCTTT. The rearrangement links TRBV12-3 or TRBV12-4 to TRBJ1-1, with 10 bases identical to TRBD1. J was trimmed by 8 bases and V by 6 bases; bases with no gene match: 6. The CDR3 is 13 amino acids.

The V gene is TRBV27, the J gene TRBJ2-4; 12 bases line up with TRBD2. The J call may be mistaken, given a closer DNA end match to TRBJ2-7. This CDR3 has 14 residues. Germline assignment: CDR1 MNHEY and CDR2 SMNVEV (reference sequence). Here the CDR3 reads CASSPRLAGDEQYF. The CDR3 bases are TGTGCCAGCAGCCCCAGACTAGCGGGAGACGAGCAGTACTTC.

This sequence joins TRBV2 and TRBJ1-5, with TRBD1 matching over 9 bases. The CDR3 covers 14 residues. V lost 4 bases and J lost 7; bases outside the gene matches: 5. CDR1 SNHLY and CDR2 FYNNEI come from the germline V gene. The CDR3 DNA reads TGTGCCAGCAGTGCGGGACAGGGTCGACAGCCCCAGCATTTT. It specifies CASSAGQGRQPQHF.

On this clonotype itself: One base away lies a much larger clone, so this may be a sequencing read error. The CDR3 sequence is CASSQDPLLAGLYKQYF. DNA of the CDR3: TGCGCCAGCAGCCAAGATCCCTTACTAGCGGGTCTCTACAAGCAGTACTTC. The chain employs TRBV4-1 and TRBJ2-1; 9 bases agree with TRBD2. Matching the DNA end better, TRBJ2-7 makes the J call doubtful. The CDR3 is made up of 17 amino acids. The germline V gene encodes CDR1 MGHRA and CDR2 YSYEKL.

The sample holds many counts of this clonotype. This sequence joins TRBV7-2 and TRBJ2-7, with 9 nucleotides matching TRBD2. V trimming: 5 bases; J trimming: 4 bases; junction bases outside the gene matches: 9. The CDR3 contains 15 residues. CDR1 SGHTA and CDR2 FQGNSA come from the germline V gene. The DNA for the CDR3 is TGTGCCAGCAGCCCACGTAGCGGGAGTCGTTACGAGCAGTACTTC. Amino acids: CASSPRSGSRYEQYF.

The chain carries TRBV14 and TRBJ2-4, with 14 bases fitting TRBD2. The J call may be mistaken, given a closer DNA end match to TRBJ2-7. This CDR3 has 19 amino acids. Germline V gene data show CDR1 as SGHDN and CDR2 as FVKESK. The CDR3 DNA reads as TGTGCCAGCAGCCAAGATCCGCGACTAGCGGGGGGGTCCTCTTCCGAGCAGTACTTC. The encoded protein is CASSQDPRLAGGSSSEQYF.

This clonotype was found a few times. This chain joins TRBV20-1 and TRBJ2-7, with 9 bases aligning to TRBD1. Germline CDR1 is DFQATT and CDR2 is SNEGSKA (reference sequence). CDR3 length: 14 amino acids. Germline trimming cut 4 bases from V and 5 bases from J; bases unmatched to any gene: 9. CDR3 in DNA: TGCAGTGCTACTGACGGGACAGGGATCCACGAGCAGTACTTC. The encoded protein is CSATDGTGIHEQYF.

The chain employs TRBV3-1 and TRBJ1-2; 7 positions agree with TRBD1. Germline V CDR1 and CDR2: LGHDT, YNNKEL (reference sequence). V was pared by 3 bases and J by 4 bases, with 11 bases of the junction left unmatched. The CDR3 covers 16 residues. CDR3 nucleotides: TGTGCCAGCAGCCATGCCGGAGGGGGCGGTTTCTATGGCTACACCTTC. Protein: CASSHAGGGGFYGYTF.

This chain connects TRBV19 to TRBJ2-4; D is undetermined. The V and J ends lost 3 bases and 0 bases respectively, with 6 bases between them. Germline V gene sequence: CDR1 LNHDA, CDR2 SQIVND (reference sequence). The CDR3 spans 14 residues. This CDR3 reads CASSIGQAKNIQYF. CDR3 coding DNA: TGTGCCAGTAGTATTGGCCAAGCCAAAAACATTCAGTACTTC.